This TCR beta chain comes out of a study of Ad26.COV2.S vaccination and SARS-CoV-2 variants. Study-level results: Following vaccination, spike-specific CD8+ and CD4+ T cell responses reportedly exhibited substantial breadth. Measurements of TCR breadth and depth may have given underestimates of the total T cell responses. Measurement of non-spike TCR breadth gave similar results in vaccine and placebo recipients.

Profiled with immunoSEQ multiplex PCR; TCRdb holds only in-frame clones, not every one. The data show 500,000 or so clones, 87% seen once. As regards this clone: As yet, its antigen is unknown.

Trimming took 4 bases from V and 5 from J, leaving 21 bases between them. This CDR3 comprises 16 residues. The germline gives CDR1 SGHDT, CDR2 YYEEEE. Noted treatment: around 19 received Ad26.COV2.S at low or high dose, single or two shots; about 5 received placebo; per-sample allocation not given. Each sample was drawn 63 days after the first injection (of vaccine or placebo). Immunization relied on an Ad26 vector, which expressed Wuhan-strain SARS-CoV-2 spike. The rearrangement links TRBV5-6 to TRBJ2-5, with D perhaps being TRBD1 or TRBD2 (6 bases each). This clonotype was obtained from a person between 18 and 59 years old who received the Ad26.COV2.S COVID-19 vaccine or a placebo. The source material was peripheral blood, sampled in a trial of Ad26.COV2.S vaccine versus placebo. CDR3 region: CASSKLAAVQGETQYF. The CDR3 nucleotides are TGTGCCAGCAGCAAACTAGCAGCCGTTCAGGGGGAGACCCAGTACTTC.